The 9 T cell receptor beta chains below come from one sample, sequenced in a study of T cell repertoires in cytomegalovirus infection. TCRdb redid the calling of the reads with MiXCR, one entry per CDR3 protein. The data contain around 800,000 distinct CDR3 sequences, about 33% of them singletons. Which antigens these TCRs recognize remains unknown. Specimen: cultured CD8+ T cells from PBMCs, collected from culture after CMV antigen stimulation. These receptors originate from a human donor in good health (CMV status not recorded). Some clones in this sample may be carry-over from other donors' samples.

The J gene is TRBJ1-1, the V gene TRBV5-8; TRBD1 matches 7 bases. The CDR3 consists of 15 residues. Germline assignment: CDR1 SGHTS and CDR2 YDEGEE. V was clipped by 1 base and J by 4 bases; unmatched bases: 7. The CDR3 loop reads CASSLYGTVITEAFF. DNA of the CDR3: TGTGCCAGCAGCTTGTACGGGACAGTGATCACTGAAGCTTTCTTT.

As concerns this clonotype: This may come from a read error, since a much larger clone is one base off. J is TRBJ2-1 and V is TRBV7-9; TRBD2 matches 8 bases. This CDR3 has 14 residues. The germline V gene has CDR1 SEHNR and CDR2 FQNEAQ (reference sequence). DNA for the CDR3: TGTGTCAGCAGCCTCGGACTAGCTGACAATGAGCAGTTCTTC. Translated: CVSSLGLADNEQFF.

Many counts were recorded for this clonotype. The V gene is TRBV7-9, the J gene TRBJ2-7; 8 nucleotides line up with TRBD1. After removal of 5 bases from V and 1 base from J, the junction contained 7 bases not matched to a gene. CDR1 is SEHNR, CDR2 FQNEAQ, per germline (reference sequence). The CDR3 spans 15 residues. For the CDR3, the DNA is TGTGCCAGCAGCAGCCGGGACAGGCGTTCCTACGAGCAGTACTTC. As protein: CASSSRDRRSYEQYF.

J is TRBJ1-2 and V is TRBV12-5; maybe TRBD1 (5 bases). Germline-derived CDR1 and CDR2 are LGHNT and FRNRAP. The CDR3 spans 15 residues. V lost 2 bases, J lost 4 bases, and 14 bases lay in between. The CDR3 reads CASGLILAGLYGYTF. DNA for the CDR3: TGTGCTAGTGGTTTGATTTTGGCAGGGCTCTATGGCTACACCTTC.

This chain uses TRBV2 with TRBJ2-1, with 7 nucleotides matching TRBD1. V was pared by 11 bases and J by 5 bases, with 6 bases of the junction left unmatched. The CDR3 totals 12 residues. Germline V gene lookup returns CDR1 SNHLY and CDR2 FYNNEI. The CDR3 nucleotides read TGTGCCGCCTCAGGGGGTGACAATGAGCAGTTCTTC. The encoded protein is CAASGGDNEQFF.

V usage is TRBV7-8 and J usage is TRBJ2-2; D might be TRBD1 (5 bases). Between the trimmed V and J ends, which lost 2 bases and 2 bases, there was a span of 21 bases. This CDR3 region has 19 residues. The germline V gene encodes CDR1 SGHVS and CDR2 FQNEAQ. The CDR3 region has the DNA TGTGCCAGCAGCTTACCTAGGGGCGGTAGTGTGAGAAACACCGGGGAGCTGTTTTTT. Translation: CASSLPRGGSVRNTGELFF. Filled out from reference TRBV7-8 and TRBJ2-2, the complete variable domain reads GAGVSQSPRYKVAKRGQDVALRCDPISGHVSLFWYQQALGQGPEFLTYFQNEAQLDKSGLPSDRFFAERPEGSVSTLKIQRTQQEDSAVYLCASSLPRGGSVRNTGELFFGEGSRLTVL.

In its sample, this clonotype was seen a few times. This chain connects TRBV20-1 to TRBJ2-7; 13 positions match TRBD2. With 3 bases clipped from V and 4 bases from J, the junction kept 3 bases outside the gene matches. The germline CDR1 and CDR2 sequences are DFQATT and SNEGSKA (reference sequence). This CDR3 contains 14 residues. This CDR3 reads CSARGTSGVYEQYV. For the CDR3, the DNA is TGCAGTGCTAGGGGGACTAGCGGGGTTTACGAGCAGTACGTC.

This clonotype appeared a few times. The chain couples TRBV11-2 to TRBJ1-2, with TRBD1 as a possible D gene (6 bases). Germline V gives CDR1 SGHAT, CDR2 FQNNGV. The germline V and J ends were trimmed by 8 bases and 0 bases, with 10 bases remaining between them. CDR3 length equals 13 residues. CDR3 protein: CASRTETNYGYTF. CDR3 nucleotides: TGTGCCAGCCGGACAGAGACTAACTATGGCTACACCTTC.

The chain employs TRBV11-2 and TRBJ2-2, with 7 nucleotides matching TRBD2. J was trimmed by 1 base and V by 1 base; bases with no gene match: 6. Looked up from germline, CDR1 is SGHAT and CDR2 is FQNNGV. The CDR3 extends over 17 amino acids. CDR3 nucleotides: TGTGCCAGCAGCTTAGTCCCCCTAGCGGTGAACACCGGGGAGCTGTTTTTT. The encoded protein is CASSLVPLAVNTGELFF.